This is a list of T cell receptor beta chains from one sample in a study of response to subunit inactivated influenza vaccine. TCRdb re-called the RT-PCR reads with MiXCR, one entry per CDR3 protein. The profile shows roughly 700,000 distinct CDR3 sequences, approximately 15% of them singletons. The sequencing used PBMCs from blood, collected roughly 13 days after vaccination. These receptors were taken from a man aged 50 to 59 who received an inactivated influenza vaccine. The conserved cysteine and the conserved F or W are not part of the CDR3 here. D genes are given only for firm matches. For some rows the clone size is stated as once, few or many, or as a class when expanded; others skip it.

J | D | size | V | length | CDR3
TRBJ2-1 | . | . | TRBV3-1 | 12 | ASSLEGGDNEQF
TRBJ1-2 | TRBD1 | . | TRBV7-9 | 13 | DSSRKQQGAKGYT
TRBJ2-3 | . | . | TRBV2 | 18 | ASSPGRLLSGASSTDTQY
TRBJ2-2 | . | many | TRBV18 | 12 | ASSPSQGAGELF
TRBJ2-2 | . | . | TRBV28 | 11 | ASSLRTVGELF
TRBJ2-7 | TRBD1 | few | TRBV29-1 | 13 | SVEDLGQGSYEQY
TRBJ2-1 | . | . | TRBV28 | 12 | ASSRQESYNEQF
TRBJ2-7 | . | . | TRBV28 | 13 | ASSSLPRTSYEQY
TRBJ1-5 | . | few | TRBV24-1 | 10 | ATTTLARPQH
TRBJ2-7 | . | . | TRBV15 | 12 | ATSRVGQAYEQY
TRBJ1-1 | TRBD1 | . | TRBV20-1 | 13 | SARDSQGVNTEAF
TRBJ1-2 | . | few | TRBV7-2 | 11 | ASSFGVGQFYT
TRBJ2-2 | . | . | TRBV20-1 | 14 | SAGDVRGQNTGELF
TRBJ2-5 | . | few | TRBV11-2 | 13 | ASSQQSPGLETQY
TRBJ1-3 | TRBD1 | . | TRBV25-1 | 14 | ASSATGSFSGNTIY
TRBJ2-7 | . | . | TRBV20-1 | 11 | SADEGGAYEQY